This T cell receptor beta chain was identified in a study of blood T cells in healthy people across ages. Study-wide results and caveats: While age rose, TCR beta diversity per million T cells dropped in a roughly linear way. The unknown donor CMV status may have confounded expanded clonotype changes.

Through a sample-barcoded 5' primer and a J-beta primer mix, a second PCR was run for roughly 7 to 12 cycles. TCRdb reprocessed the 5' RACE reads via MiXCR and lists one record per CDR3 protein. The sample includes about 1,400,000 distinct CDR3 sequences, around 42% of them seen just once. This clonotype has more than one count but fewer than ten. Its antigen is unidentified. Each donor's blood draw was around 9.2 milliliters of peripheral blood. No fewer than 7 million PBMCs went into each sample. CDR3 length: 12 residues. Germline assignment: CDR1 SEHNR and CDR2 FQNEAQ (reference sequence). V lost 6 bases, J lost 4 bases, and 9 bases lay in between.

The source is a woman between 18 and 29 years old in good health. The chain recombines TRBV7-9 with TRBJ1-1; the D gene is possibly TRBD1 (6 bases). The sequenced material came from blood. The CDR3 is CASRPGATEAFF. Written as DNA, the CDR3 is TGTGCCAGCAGGCCAGGGGCCACTGAAGCTTTCTTT.